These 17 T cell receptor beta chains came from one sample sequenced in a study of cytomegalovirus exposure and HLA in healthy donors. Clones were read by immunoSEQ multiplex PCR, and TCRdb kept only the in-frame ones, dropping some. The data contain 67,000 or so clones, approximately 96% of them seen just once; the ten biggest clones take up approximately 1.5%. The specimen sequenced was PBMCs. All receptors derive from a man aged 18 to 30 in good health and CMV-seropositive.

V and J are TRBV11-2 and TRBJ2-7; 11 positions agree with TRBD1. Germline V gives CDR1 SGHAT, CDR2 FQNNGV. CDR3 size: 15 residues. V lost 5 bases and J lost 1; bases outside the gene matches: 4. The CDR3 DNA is TGTGCCAGCAGCCAGGGGACAGGGGGGTCCTACGAGCAGTACTTC. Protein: CASSQGTGGSYEQYF. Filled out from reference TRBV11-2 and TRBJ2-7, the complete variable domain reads EAGVAQSPRYKIIEKRQSVAFWCNPISGHATLYWYQQILGQGPKLLIQFQNNGVVDDSQLPKDRFSAERLKGVDSTLKIQPAKLEDSAVYLCASSQGTGGSYEQYFGPGTRLTVT.

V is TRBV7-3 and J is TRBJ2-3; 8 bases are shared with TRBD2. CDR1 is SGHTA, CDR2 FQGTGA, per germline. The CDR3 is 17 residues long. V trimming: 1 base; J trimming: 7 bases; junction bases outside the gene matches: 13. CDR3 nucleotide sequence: TGTGCCAGCAGCTTAAAGTTCCAAGCGGGAGTGGGGAATACGCAGTATTTT. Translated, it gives CASSLKFQAGVGNTQYF.

The chain's CDR3 is CASRGASYNEQFF. The DNA of the CDR3 is TGTGCCAGCAGGGGGGCCTCCTACAATGAGCAGTTCTTC. The chain uses TRBV28 and TRBJ2-1; maybe TRBD1 (6 bases). The CDR3 is 13 amino acids. Germline V lookup: CDR1 MDHEN, CDR2 SYDVKM. The V gene lost 6 bases and the J gene lost 0 bases, with 6 bases spanning the gap.

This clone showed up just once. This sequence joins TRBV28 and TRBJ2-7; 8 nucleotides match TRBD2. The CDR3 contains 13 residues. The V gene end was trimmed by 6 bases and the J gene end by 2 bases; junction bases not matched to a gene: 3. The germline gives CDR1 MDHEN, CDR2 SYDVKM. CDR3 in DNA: TGTGCCAGCAGGCTAGCGGGCACCTACGAGCAGTACTTC. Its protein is CASRLAGTYEQYF.

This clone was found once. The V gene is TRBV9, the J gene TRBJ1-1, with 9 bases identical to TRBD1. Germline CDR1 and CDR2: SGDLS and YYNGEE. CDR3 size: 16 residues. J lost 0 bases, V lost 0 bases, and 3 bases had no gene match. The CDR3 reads CASSVAGTGLNTEAFF. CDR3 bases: TGTGCCAGCAGCGTAGCCGGGACAGGGTTGAACACTGAAGCTTTCTTT. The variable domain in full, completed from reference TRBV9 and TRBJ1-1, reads DSGVTQTPKHLITATGQRVTLRCSPRSGDLSVYWYQQSLDQGLQFLIQYYNGEERAKGNILERFSAQQFPDLHSELNLSSLELGDSALYFCASSVAGTGLNTEAFFGQGTRLTVV.

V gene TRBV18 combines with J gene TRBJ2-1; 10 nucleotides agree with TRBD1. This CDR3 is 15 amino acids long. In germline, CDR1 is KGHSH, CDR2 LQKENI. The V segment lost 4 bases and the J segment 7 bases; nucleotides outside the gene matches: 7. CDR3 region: CASSRGQGVLNEQFF. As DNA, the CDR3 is TGTGCCAGCTCACGCGGACAGGGGGTACTTAATGAGCAGTTCTTC.

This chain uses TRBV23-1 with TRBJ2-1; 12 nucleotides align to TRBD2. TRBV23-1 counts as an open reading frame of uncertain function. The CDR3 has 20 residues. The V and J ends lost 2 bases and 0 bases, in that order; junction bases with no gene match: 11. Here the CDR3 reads CASSQGLAGGVLSSYNEQFF. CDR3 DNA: TGCGCCAGCAGTCAAGGGCTAGCGGGGGGGGTCCTTAGCTCCTACAATGAGCAGTTCTTC.

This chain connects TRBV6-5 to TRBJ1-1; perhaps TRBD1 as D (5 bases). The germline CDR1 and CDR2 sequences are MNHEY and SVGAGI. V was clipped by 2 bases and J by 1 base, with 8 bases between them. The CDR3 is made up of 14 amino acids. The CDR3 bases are TGTGCCAGCAGTTACACCAGGGCGAACACTGAAGCTTTCTTT. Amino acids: CASSYTRANTEAFF.

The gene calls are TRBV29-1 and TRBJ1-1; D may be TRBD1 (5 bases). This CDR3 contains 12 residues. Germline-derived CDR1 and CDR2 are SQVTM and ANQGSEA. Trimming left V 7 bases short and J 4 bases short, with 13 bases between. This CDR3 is CSARAGGTEAFF. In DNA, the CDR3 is TGCAGCGCTAGAGCCGGGGGCACTGAAGCTTTCTTT.

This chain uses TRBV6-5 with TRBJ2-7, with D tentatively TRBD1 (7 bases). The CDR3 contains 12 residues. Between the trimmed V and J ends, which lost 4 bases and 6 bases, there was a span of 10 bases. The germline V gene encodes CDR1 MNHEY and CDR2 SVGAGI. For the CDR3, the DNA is TGTGCCAGCAGTTGGCAGGGGGGCGAGCAGTACTTC. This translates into CASSWQGGEQYF.

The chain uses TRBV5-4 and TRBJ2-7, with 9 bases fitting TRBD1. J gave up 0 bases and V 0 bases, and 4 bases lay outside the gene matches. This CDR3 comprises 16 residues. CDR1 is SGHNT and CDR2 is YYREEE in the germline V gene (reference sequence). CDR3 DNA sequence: TGTGCCAGCAGCTTGGCGGGACAGGGCATCTCCTACGAGCAGTACTTC. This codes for CASSLAGQGISYEQYF. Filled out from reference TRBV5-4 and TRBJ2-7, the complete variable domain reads ETGVTQSPTHLIKTRGQQVTLRCSSQSGHNTVSWYQQALGQGPQFIFQYYREEENGRGNFPPRFSGLQFPNYSSELNVNALELDDSALYLCASSLAGQGISYEQYFGPGTRLTVT.

The CDR3 protein is CASSVGGGLAGGTTDTQYF. The CDR3 DNA sequence: TGTGCCAGCAGCGTAGGGGGTGGTCTAGCGGGAGGAACCACAGATACGCAGTATTTT. V and J are TRBV9 and TRBJ2-3; 11 bases fit TRBD2. Trimming took 0 bases from V and 2 from J; bases not matched to a gene: 11. The CDR3 runs to 19 residues. CDR1 SGDLS and CDR2 YYNGEE come from the germline V gene.

The CDR3 reads CASSIRTGVNQPQHF. The CDR3, as DNA: TGTGCCAGCAGTATTCGGACAGGGGTCAATCAGCCCCAGCATTTT. This chain joins TRBV6-1 and TRBJ1-5; 9 bases line up with TRBD1. The CDR3 runs to 15 residues. The germline V gene encodes CDR1 MNHNS and CDR2 SASEGT. With V trimmed by 5 bases and J by 3 bases, 5 bases remained unmatched.

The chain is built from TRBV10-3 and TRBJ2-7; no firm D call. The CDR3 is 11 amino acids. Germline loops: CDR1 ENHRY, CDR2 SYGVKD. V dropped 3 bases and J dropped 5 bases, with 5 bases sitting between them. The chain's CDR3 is CAISEFNEQYF. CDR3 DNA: TGTGCCATCAGTGAATTTAACGAGCAGTACTTC.

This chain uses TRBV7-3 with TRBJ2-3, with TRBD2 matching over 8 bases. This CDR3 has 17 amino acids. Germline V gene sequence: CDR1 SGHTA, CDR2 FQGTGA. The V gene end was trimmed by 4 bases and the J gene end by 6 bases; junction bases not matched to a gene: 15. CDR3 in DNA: TGTGCCAGCAGCTCCAGGTTGAGGCGGGGGGCCTGGGATACGCAGTATTTT. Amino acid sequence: CASSSRLRRGAWDTQYF.

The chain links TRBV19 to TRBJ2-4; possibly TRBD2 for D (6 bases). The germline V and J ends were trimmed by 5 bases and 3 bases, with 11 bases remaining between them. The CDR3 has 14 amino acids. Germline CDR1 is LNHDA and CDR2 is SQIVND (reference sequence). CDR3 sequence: CASSPRTNKNIQYF. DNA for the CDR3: TGTGCCAGTAGTCCTAGGACTAACAAAAACATTCAGTACTTC.

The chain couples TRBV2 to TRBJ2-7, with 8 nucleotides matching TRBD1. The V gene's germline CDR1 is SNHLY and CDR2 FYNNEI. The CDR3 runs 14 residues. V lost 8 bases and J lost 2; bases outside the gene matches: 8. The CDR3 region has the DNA TGTGCCAGCCGAGAACAGGGGGTCACCTACGAGCAGTACTTC. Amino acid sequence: CASREQGVTYEQYF.